The rows below give T cell receptor beta chains drawn from one sample of a study of radiation and T cells in renal cell carcinoma. Measured with immunoSEQ multiplex PCR; TCRdb has only the in-frame clones, and not every one. The profile shows 45,000 to 55,000 clones, 75% to 90% of them singletons. The sample here was blood, taken from a patient whose treatment included radiotherapy and nephrectomy. These receptors originate from a woman aged 70-85 years with renal cell carcinoma. CDR3s include the opening cysteine and the closing phenylalanine or tryptophan. Fields, in order: V gene, D gene, J gene, clone size, CDR3 protein, CDR3 DNA. D genes are given only for firm matches. The size field is filled for only some rows; it gives once, few, many or a size class.

TRBV9	TRBD1	TRBJ2-2	few	CASSGRTGTNTGELFF	TGTGCCAGCAGCGGACGGACAGGGACAAACACCGGGGAGCTGTTTTTT
TRBV5-4	TRBD1	TRBJ2-2	.	CASSRTGENTGELFF	TGTGCCAGCAGTCGGACAGGGGAAAACACCGGGGAGCTGTTTTTT
TRBV7-2	TRBD2	TRBJ2-2	.	CASSLAGTTYTGELFF	TGTGCCAGCAGCTTAGCCGGGACTACATACACCGGGGAGCTGTTTTTT
TRBV2	.	TRBJ2-1	.	CASSRRGPSDEQFF	TGTGCCAGCAGTCGTCGGGGGCCGTCGGATGAGCAGTTCTTC
TRBV29-1	TRBD2	TRBJ2-3	few	CSVFAGVSADTQYF	TGCAGCGTTTTTGCGGGAGTTAGCGCAGATACGCAGTATTTT
TRBV18	.	TRBJ2-5	.	CASSPRDQETQYF	TGTGCCAGCTCACCCAGGGACCAAGAGACCCAGTACTTC
TRBV7-2	.	TRBJ2-1	once	CASSPRNYNEQFF	TGTGCCAGCAGCCCTCGCAACTACAATGAGCAGTTCTTC
TRBV27	.	TRBJ1-6	.	CASSFEFRSYNSPLHF	TGTGCCAGCAGTTTTGAATTTCGATCCTATAATTCACCCCTCCACTTT
TRBV7-2	.	TRBJ1-2	few	CAGGYSNYGYTF	TGTGCCGGCGGGTACAGTAACTATGGCTACACCTTC
TRBV29-1	TRBD1	TRBJ2-1	.	CSVGRQGAFYNEQFF	TGCAGCGTTGGAAGACAGGGGGCCTTCTACAATGAGCAGTTCTTC
TRBV30	TRBD1	TRBJ2-7	.	CAGGQGTYEQYF	TGTGCCGGGGGACAGGGGACCTACGAGCAGTACTTC
TRBV21-1	.	TRBJ2-1	.	CASSDPVVSFYNEQFF	TGTGCCAGCAGCGACCCTGTCGTTTCCTTTTACAATGAGCAGTTCTTC
TRBV7-8	.	TRBJ2-1	.	CASSLDLTRRLLYNEQFF	TGTGCCAGCAGCTTAGATCTAACCCGCCGGCTTCTATACAATGAGCAGTTCTTC
TRBV19	TRBD2	TRBJ2-2	once	CASSPGLVNTGELFF	TGTGCCAGTAGTCCGGGACTAGTGAACACCGGGGAGCTGTTTTTT
TRBV5-4	.	TRBJ1-1	once	CASSQQGGTEAFF	TGTGCCAGCAGTCAACAGGGCGGAACTGAAGCTTTCTTT
TRBV7-9	.	TRBJ1-1	.	CASSLGAGLDTEAFF	TGTGCCAGCAGCTTAGGGGCAGGGTTGGACACTGAAGCTTTCTTT
TRBV27	TRBD1	TRBJ1-1	.	CASSFHPQGGNTEAFF	TGTGCCAGCAGTTTCCACCCGCAGGGGGGGAACACTGAAGCTTTCTTT
TRBV25-1	.	TRBJ1-1	few	CASSGRGVMNTEAFF	TGTGCCAGCAGTGGCCGAGGAGTCATGAACACTGAAGCTTTCTTT
TRBV11-2	.	TRBJ2-3	.	CASSLDRLRQYF	TGTGCCAGCAGCTTAGATCGGCTACGGCAGTATTTT
TRBV19	TRBD1	TRBJ2-5	.	CASSIRGQGRETQYF	TGTGCCAGTAGTATACGAGGACAGGGAAGGGAGACCCAGTACTTC
TRBV18	.	TRBJ1-6	.	CASSDYNSPLHF	TGTGCCAGCTCTGACTATAATTCACCCCTCCACTTT
TRBV30	.	TRBJ1-2	.	CAWKSDSNYGYTF	TGTGCCTGGAAGTCCGACAGCAACTATGGCTACACCTTC
TRBV6-5	.	TRBJ1-4	once	CASTYLGGGNEKLFF	TGTGCCAGCACCTACCTGGGTGGGGGGAATGAAAAACTGTTTTTT
TRBV7-9	.	TRBJ1-4	.	CASSLPGRTNEKLFF	TGTGCCAGCAGCTTACCAGGAAGAACTAATGAAAAACTGTTTTTT
TRBV10-1	.	TRBJ1-1	.	CASSEASNTEAFF	TGCGCCAGCAGTGAGGCTTCCAACACTGAAGCTTTCTTT
TRBV11-2	TRBD1	TRBJ2-7	.	CASSQRQGTYEQYF	TGTGCCAGCAGCCAACGACAGGGGACCTACGAGCAGTACTTC
TRBV5-6	.	TRBJ2-7	few	CASSLGRASYEQYF	TGTGCCAGCAGTTTGGGCAGGGCCTCCTACGAGCAGTACTTC
TRBV7-9	.	TRBJ1-2	many	CASSLESPYGYTF	TGTGCCAGCAGCCTCGAGTCGCCCTATGGCTACACCTTC
TRBV6-4	.	TRBJ2-1	.	CASSLHQDPIGEQFF	TGTGCCAGCAGCCTACATCAAGACCCCATCGGTGAGCAGTTCTTC
TRBV5-4	.	TRBJ2-5	.	CASSLRFQETQYF	TGTGCCAGCAGCCTCAGGTTCCAAGAGACCCAGTACTTC
TRBV7-8	.	TRBJ1-3	.	CASSSRREVSGNTIYF	TGTGCCAGCAGCTCCCGTCGGGAGGTCTCTGGAAACACCATATATTTT
TRBV4-1	TRBD2	TRBJ2-1	.	CASSQEPAGAASSYNEQFF	TGCGCCAGCAGCCAAGAGCCCGCGGGAGCGGCCAGCTCCTACAATGAGCAGTTCTTC
TRBV6-5	.	TRBJ1-3	.	CASSSQGMISGNTIYF	TGTGCCAGCAGTTCCCAGGGGATGATATCTGGAAACACCATATATTTT
TRBV5-6	.	TRBJ2-6	.	CASSSRQAGANVLTF	TGTGCCAGCAGCTCCCGACAGGCTGGGGCCAACGTCCTGACTTTC
TRBV10-3	.	TRBJ2-3	.	CAISLAEADTQYF	TGTGCCATCAGCCTAGCCGAGGCAGATACGCAGTATTTT
TRBV30	.	TRBJ2-5	.	CAWRDPSLGRGETQYF	TGTGCCTGGAGGGACCCGTCACTAGGGAGAGGGGAGACCCAGTACTTC
TRBV6-1	.	TRBJ1-6	few	CASRHQGDNSPLHF	TGTGCCAGCAGACACCAGGGAGATAATTCACCCCTCCACTTT
TRBV5-4	.	TRBJ1-1	once	CASSLEWGAYTEAFF	TGTGCCAGCAGCTTGGAGTGGGGCGCGTACACTGAAGCTTTCTTT
TRBV18	TRBD1	TRBJ1-5	once	CASSPGQDQPQHF	TGTGCCAGCTCACCCGGACAGGATCAGCCCCAGCATTTT
TRBV9	TRBD2	TRBJ2-2	.	CASSSMTSGRAGGELFF	TGTGCCAGCAGCAGTATGACTAGCGGGAGGGCCGGCGGGGAGCTGTTTTTT
TRBV18	.	TRBJ2-2	.	CASSRSRSAGTTGELFF	TGTGCCAGCTCACGCTCCCGTTCGGCGGGCACAACCGGGGAGCTGTTTTTT